This T cell receptor beta chain derives from a study of T cell responses to AZD1222 COVID-19 vaccine. This clone was detected only once. Repertoires were generated with immunoSEQ multiplex PCR, while TCRdb's copy carries only in-frame clones and drops some. The repertoire consists of about 140,000 clones, with about 92% occurring once and the leading ten covering more than 0.8%. The ends were cut back, 5 bases at V and 4 bases at J, with 11 bases in the middle. This CDR3 region has 13 residues. CDR1 is SGHTA, CDR2 FQGNSA, per germline. V and J are TRBV7-2 and TRBJ2-5; D is unresolved. Source: peripheral blood, taken on day 0 of MenACWY control vaccination. This clonotype was obtained from an adult in good health. The CDR3 sequence is CASSVLWGETQYF. As DNA, the CDR3 is TGTGCCAGCAGCGTGCTGTGGGGAGAGACCCAGTACTTC.